The 18 T cell receptor beta chains listed next were all sequenced from one sample in a study of blood T cell repertoires in COVID-19. Clones were sequenced by immunoSEQ multiplex PCR, and TCRdb holds only the in-frame ones, with some missing. Among nearly 250,000 clones, around 86% were seen once, and the ten largest hold under 2%. The sequencing sample was made of peripheral blood. These receptor sequences come from an older woman who had recovered from COVID-19.

The V call is TRBV29-1, the J call TRBJ2-7, with 11 bases that match TRBD2. Germline trimming cut 6 bases from V and 2 bases from J; bases unmatched to any gene: 12. Germline-derived CDR1 and CDR2 are SQVTM and ANQGSEA. This CDR3 region has 16 residues. The CDR3 sequence is CSVVYFSGGAAYEQYF. CDR3 DNA: TGCAGCGTAGTATACTTTAGCGGGGGGGCCGCCTACGAGCAGTACTTC.

There are a few counts of this clone. This specimen includes other DNA sequences encoding the same CDR3. CDR3 sequence: CASSQGLAGGNTGELFF. For the CDR3, the DNA is TGTGCCAGCAGCCAAGGACTAGCGGGGGGGAACACCGGGGAGCTGTTTTTT. J is TRBJ2-2 and V is TRBV3-1 (or the pseudogene TRBV3-2); 13 nucleotides match TRBD2. Losses at the gene ends were 1 base for V and 1 base for J; bases not matched to a gene: 0. Germline loops: CDR1 LGHDT, CDR2 YNNKEL (reference sequence). The CDR3 spans 17 residues.

This sequence joins TRBV2 and TRBJ1-1, with D possibly being TRBD1 (6 bases). The V end lost 2 bases, the J end lost 4 bases, and 8 bases lay between the germline ends. The CDR3 has 13 amino acids. Germline V gene lookup returns CDR1 SNHLY and CDR2 FYNNEI. In nucleotides, the CDR3 is TGTGCCAGCAGTGAAAACAGGGCCACTGAAGCTTTCTTT. Encoded protein: CASSENRATEAFF.

The chain has TRBV7-9 and TRBJ1-1; 8 bases are shared with TRBD1. The junction had 5 bases not matched to a gene; V was cut back by 5 bases and J by 3 bases. Germline CDR1 SEHNR, CDR2 FQNEAQ (reference sequence). The CDR3 extends over 14 amino acids. CDR3 nucleotide sequence: TGTGCCAGCAGCCCGCGGACAGGGCACACTGAAGCTTTCTTT. It yields the protein CASSPRTGHTEAFF.

This rearrangement joins TRBV7-3 to TRBJ2-5, with D unresolved. This CDR3 has 13 amino acids. Trimming removed 5 bases at V and 0 bases at J, with 7 bases between. Germline V lookup: CDR1 SGHTA, CDR2 FQGTGA. This CDR3 is CASSAEYQETQYF. The CDR3 DNA reads TGTGCCAGCAGCGCGGAGTACCAAGAGACCCAGTACTTC.

This sequence joins TRBV6-4 and TRBJ1-6; 9 bases align to TRBD1. CDR1 and CDR2 from the germline V gene are MRHNA and SNTAGT. This CDR3 has 17 residues. V lost 7 bases to trimming and J lost 5 bases; unmatched junction nucleotides: 12. CDR3 in amino acids: CASTSRTGEPHNSPLHF. The CDR3, as DNA: TGTGCCAGCACGTCCCGGACAGGGGAGCCTCATAATTCACCCCTCCACTTT.

V usage is TRBV28 and J usage is TRBJ1-1; 7 bases fit TRBD1. The CDR3 has 13 amino acids. Germline CDR1 reads MDHEN; CDR2 reads SYDVKM. Trimming at V came to 4 bases and at J to 10 bases, leaving 9 bases not matched to a gene. CDR3 loop: CASSSEGGFGAFF. DNA of the CDR3: TGTGCCAGCAGTTCCGAAGGGGGCTTTGGAGCTTTCTTT. Full variable domain (rest looked up from reference TRBV28 and TRBJ1-1): DVKVTQSSRYLVKRTGEKVFLECVQDMDHENMFWYRQDPGLGLRLIYFSYDVKMKEKGDIPEGYSVSREKKERFSLILESASTNQTSMYLCASSSEGGFGAFFGQGTRLTVV.

The chain uses TRBV7-6 and TRBJ2-7, with TRBD1 matching 8 bases. The CDR3 runs 15 residues. With 5 bases clipped from V and 2 bases from J, the junction kept 8 bases outside the gene matches. Germline V gene lookup returns CDR1 SGHVS and CDR2 FNYEAQ. CDR3 loop: CASSPRTGITYEQYF. The CDR3 coding sequence is TGTGCCAGCAGCCCCCGGACAGGGATTACCTACGAGCAGTACTTC.

This clone was counted a few times. The gene calls are TRBV9 and TRBJ2-1, with TRBD1 matching over 7 bases. CDR1 and CDR2 from the germline V gene are SGDLS and YYNGEE. The CDR3 consists of 13 residues. Trimming at V came to 4 bases and at J to 9 bases, leaving 7 bases not matched to a gene. Written as DNA, the CDR3 is TGTGCCAGCAGCCTACTAGGGGGCTCTGAGCAGTTCTTC. Translation: CASSLLGGSEQFF.

Here the CDR3 DNA reads TGTGCCAGTAGCCCTCAACGACTAGCGGGGAACGAGCAGTACTTC. The encoded protein is CASSPQRLAGNEQYF. The chain uses TRBV19 and TRBJ2-7; 11 bases line up with TRBD2. CDR3 length equals 15 residues. V was clipped by 6 bases and J by 5 bases; unmatched bases: 9. Germline V CDR1 and CDR2: LNHDA, SQIVND (reference sequence).

V usage is TRBV11-2 and J usage is TRBJ2-1; 16 positions agree with TRBD2. Germline V gene data show CDR1 as SGHAT and CDR2 as FQNNGV. The junction had 5 bases not matched to a gene; V was cut back by 1 base and J by 2 bases. This CDR3 is built from 19 residues. For the CDR3, the DNA is TGTGCCAGCAGCTTAGCGGGGACTAGCGGGGGGGCCCCCTACAATGAGCAGTTCTTC. This sequence encodes CASSLAGTSGGAPYNEQFF. The full variable domain, rest sourced from reference TRBV11-2 and TRBJ2-1, is EAGVAQSPRYKIIEKRQSVAFWCNPISGHATLYWYQQILGQGPKLLIQFQNNGVVDDSQLPKDRFSAERLKGVDSTLKIQPAKLEDSAVYLCASSLAGTSGGAPYNEQFFGPGTRLTVL.

The chain uses TRBV4-1 and TRBJ2-1; tentative D call: TRBD2 (5 bases). The CDR3 runs to 15 residues. V was shortened by 2 bases and J by 4 bases, with 12 bases between the two germline ends. The germline gives CDR1 MGHRA, CDR2 YSYEKL. As DNA, the CDR3 is TGCGCCAGCAGCCAACCCCTGGGGAGATACAATGAGCAGTTCTTC. This translates into CASSQPLGRYNEQFF.

The V call is TRBV7-3, the J call TRBJ2-5; possibly TRBD2 for D (5 bases). Germline V gene sequence: CDR1 SGHTA, CDR2 FQGTGA. The V end lost 5 bases, the J end lost 4 bases, and 20 bases lay between the germline ends. This CDR3 comprises 16 residues. This CDR3 reads CASSHRPGSPRETQYF. DNA of the CDR3: TGTGCCAGCAGCCACCGACCGGGGTCCCCCAGAGAGACCCAGTACTTC.

This sequence joins TRBV19 and TRBJ2-7, with 7 positions matching TRBD1. The V segment lost 0 bases and the J segment 2 bases; nucleotides outside the gene matches: 4. Germline V gene sequence: CDR1 LNHDA, CDR2 SQIVND (reference sequence). The CDR3 extends over 15 amino acids. The CDR3 nucleotides are TGTGCCAGTAGTATAGATCTGGGGACAGCCTACGAGCAGTACTTC. Protein product: CASSIDLGTAYEQYF. Complete variable domain (other parts from reference TRBV19 and TRBJ2-7): DGGITQSPKYLFRKEGQNVTLSCEQNLNHDAMYWYRQDPGQGLRLIYYSQIVNDFQKGDIAEGYSVSREKKESFPLTVTSAQKNPTAFYLCASSIDLGTAYEQYFGPGTRLTVT.

The chain recombines TRBV5-1 with TRBJ2-7, with D perhaps TRBD1 (5 bases). The CDR3 runs 14 residues. Per germline, CDR1 SGHRS and CDR2 YFSETQ. The V end lost 5 bases, the J end lost 0 bases, and 12 bases lay between the germline ends. The CDR3 reads CASRQTENSYEQYF. The CDR3 coding sequence is TGCGCCAGCAGACAGACAGAGAACTCCTACGAGCAGTACTTC. Supplemented by reference TRBV5-1 and TRBJ2-7, the full variable domain reads KAGVTQTPRYLIKTRGQQVTLSCSPISGHRSVSWYQQTPGQGLQFLFEYFSETQRNKGNFPGRFSGRQFSNSRSEMNVSTLELGDSALYLCASRQTENSYEQYFGPGTRLTVT.

This chain links TRBV28 with TRBJ2-7, with TRBD1 matching over 8 bases. J lost 5 bases, V lost 4 bases, and 10 bases had no gene match. Germline lookup yields CDR1 MDHEN and CDR2 SYDVKM. The CDR3 is 15 residues long. CDR3 residues: CASSSTRTGIDEQYF. The CDR3 coding sequence is TGTGCCAGCAGTTCCACCCGGACAGGGATTGACGAGCAGTACTTC.

V usage is TRBV19 and J usage is TRBJ2-7; 8 bases agree with TRBD2. The CDR3 spans 15 residues. The ends lost 3 bases at V and 1 base at J; junction bases unmatched: 5. Per germline, CDR1 LNHDA and CDR2 SQIVND (reference sequence). In DNA form, the CDR3 reads TGTGCCAGTAGTATCGCGGGGGGTCGGTCCTACGAGCAGTACTTC. This encodes CASSIAGGRSYEQYF.

The gene calls are TRBV27 and TRBJ2-7, with D maybe TRBD2 (6 bases). In germline, CDR1 is MNHEY, CDR2 SMNVEV (reference sequence). The CDR3 is made up of 12 amino acids. Trimming cost V 4 bases and J 5 bases, with 9 bases left between them. CDR3 in amino acids: CASSSGGDEQYF. Here the CDR3 DNA reads TGTGCCAGCAGTTCCGGAGGGGACGAGCAGTACTTC.